One and the same sample provided the 6 T cell receptor beta chains below, sequenced in a study of blood T cell repertoires in COVID-19. Profiling relied on immunoSEQ multiplex PCR, and the TCRdb table lists in-frame clones only, not all of them. The sample has 200,000 to 250,000 clones, 80% to 85% seen once. The sequenced sample consisted of peripheral blood. The source is a woman aged 70 to 79 with COVID-19, enrolled during active disease.

The chain is built from TRBV13 and TRBJ2-1; 9 positions match TRBD1. The V segment lost 10 bases and the J segment 4 bases; nucleotides outside the gene matches: 8. CDR1 and CDR2 (germline): PRHDT, FYEKMQ (reference sequence). The CDR3 runs to 14 residues. CDR3 protein: CATQAGQGYNEQFF. In nucleotides, the CDR3 is TGTGCCACCCAGGCGGGACAGGGTTACAATGAGCAGTTCTTC.

The chain combines TRBV7-3 with TRBJ1-1, with 9 nucleotides matching TRBD1. The germline gives CDR1 SGHTA, CDR2 FQGTGA. There are 13 residues in the CDR3. V shed 4 bases and J 8 bases; nucleotides not matched to a gene: 5. In DNA form, the CDR3 reads TGTGCCAGCAGCTCAACAGGGGGCCAGGAAGCTTTCTTT. Its translation is CASSSTGGQEAFF.

This sequence joins TRBV28 and TRBJ1-4; no clear D. Germline lookup yields CDR1 MDHEN and CDR2 SYDVKM. There are 13 residues in the CDR3. The V gene lost 5 bases and the J gene lost 8 bases, with 12 bases spanning the gap. Here the CDR3 reads CASSPDIPEKLFF. In DNA form, the CDR3 reads TGTGCCAGCAGTCCAGACATCCCCGAAAAACTGTTTTTT.

The DNA for the CDR3 is TGTGCCAGCAGCCCGAGGGGGCTAGCGGGAGTGGATACGCAGTATTTT. Its protein product is CASSPRGLAGVDTQYF. This chain links TRBV7-8 with TRBJ2-3; 10 bases are a match to TRBD2. The junction had 11 bases not matched to a gene; V was cut back by 5 bases and J by 6 bases. This CDR3 spans 16 amino acids. CDR1 SGHVS and CDR2 FQNEAQ come from the germline V gene.

The chain links TRBV18 to TRBJ2-7; 14 bases are shared with TRBD2. Per the germline V gene, CDR1 is KGHSH and CDR2 is LQKENI. This CDR3 spans 14 amino acids. The J segment lost 13 bases and the V segment lost 4 bases, leaving 9 bases of the junction unmatched. The CDR3 region is CASSQNPGLAGAYF. CDR3 sequence (DNA): TGTGCCAGCTCACAAAACCCGGGACTAGCGGGGGCCTACTTC.

DNA for the CDR3: TGTGCCAGCAGCTTAGGCACACGGGGGGAGCCCCAGCATTTT. This gives the protein CASSLGTRGEPQHF. The genes are TRBV13 and TRBJ1-5; D might be TRBD1 (5 bases). The CDR3 runs 14 residues. The germline V and J ends were trimmed by 0 bases and 8 bases, with 11 bases remaining between them. Germline loops: CDR1 PRHDT, CDR2 FYEKMQ (reference sequence). Full variable domain (remainder filled in from reference TRBV13 and TRBJ1-5): AAGVIQSPRHLIKEKRETATLKCYPIPRHDTVYWYQQGPGQDPQFLISFYEKMQSDKGSIPDRFSAQQFSDYHSELNMSSLELGDSALYFCASSLGTRGEPQHFGDGTRLSIL.